This entry features one T cell receptor (beta chain) sequence. The data are from a study of shared clonotypes between healthy human individuals. The protocol was immunoSEQ multiplex PCR, while the TCRdb copy is restricted to in-frame clones and leaves out a portion. Among hundreds of thousands of clones listed, about 91% were seen once. Germline V gene lookup returns CDR1 LGHNA and CDR2 YSLEER. V lost 0 bases to trimming and J lost 0 bases, with 9 bases between them. CDR3 length: 16 amino acids. The naive CD8 population came from CD45RO-negative cells selected for CCR7, without terminally differentiated effector memory CD45RA+ cells.

Sequencing was done on a sample of naive CD8+ T cells sorted from blood. This clonotype originated in a man aged 25-45 years in good health. The chain couples TRBV4-3 to TRBJ1-3; D not resolved. The DNA for the CDR3 is TGCGCCAGCAGCCAAGATTTAACACCCTCTGGAAACACCATATATTTT. Its translation: CASSQDLTPSGNTIYF.